These 2 T cell receptor beta chains share one sample of origin, sequenced in a study of blood T cell repertoires in COVID-19. The table came from immunoSEQ multiplex PCR; TCRdb's copy has only in-frame clones and leaves some out. The sample has approximately 69,000 clones; around four fifths are singletons. Sequencing was carried out using peripheral blood. These receptors all come from a woman aged 60-75 years with acute or convalescent COVID-19.

V usage is TRBV19 and J usage is TRBJ2-2, with D possibly TRBD2 on 5 matching bases. Looked up from germline, CDR1 is LNHDA and CDR2 is SQIVND (reference sequence). The CDR3 is 16 amino acids. V lost 5 bases and J 5 bases, leaving 18 bases between the germline ends. CDR3 in DNA: TGTGCCAGTAGTCCCCGGGGTAGTCCGTGGACCGGGGAGCTGTTTTTT. It yields the protein CASSPRGSPWTGELFF.

This clone has a handful of counts. The chain carries TRBV7-8 and TRBJ2-1; TRBD2 agrees at 9 bases. In germline, CDR1 is SGHVS, CDR2 FQNEAQ. CDR3 length equals 16 residues. V lost 2 bases and J lost 5; bases outside the gene matches: 7. The CDR3 DNA sequence: TGTGCCAGCAGCTTAATGGCTAGCGGGGTAAACAATGAGCAGTTCTTC. Translated, it gives CASSLMASGVNNEQFF.